What follows are 21 T cell receptor beta chains derived from one specimen sequenced in a study of T cells after somatic rescue of genetic block. Repertoires were generated with immunoSEQ multiplex PCR, while TCRdb's copy carries only in-frame clones and drops some. The table lists 11,000 or so clones, approximately 72% of them singletons, with 8% to 9.5% in the top ten. Input material: peripheral blood mononuclear cells (PBMCs). Receptors were obtained from a boy aged 5-17 years.

The CDR3, as DNA: TGTGCCAGCAGGAGACAGGGAACTAATGAAAAACTGTTTTTT. Its protein is CASRRQGTNEKLFF. This sequence joins TRBV7-9 and TRBJ1-4; TRBD1 aligns across 7 bases. The V segment lost 6 bases and the J segment 1 base; nucleotides outside the gene matches: 2. Germline lookup yields CDR1 SEHNR and CDR2 FQNEAQ (reference sequence). CDR3 length: 14 amino acids.

The CDR3 region is CSVGGEGTLSYEQYF. CDR3 DNA sequence: TGCAGCGTAGGGGGGGAGGGGACCCTCTCCTACGAGCAGTACTTC. V gene TRBV29-1 combines with J gene TRBJ2-7; TRBD2 is a possible D gene (7 bases). Germline V gene data show CDR1 as SQVTM and CDR2 as ANQGSEA. V lost 6 bases and J 0 bases, leaving 18 bases between the germline ends. This CDR3 spans 15 amino acids.

The genes are TRBV7-6 and TRBJ2-3; a possible D gene is TRBD2 (5 bases). Germline values: CDR1 SGHVS, CDR2 FNYEAQ. CDR3 length: 14 amino acids. V lost 5 bases and J lost 5, with 14 bases in between. CDR3 region: CASSPGIIRDTQYF. CDR3 coding DNA: TGTGCCAGCAGCCCCGGGATAATTCGAGATACGCAGTATTTT.

The rearrangement uses TRBV19 and TRBJ1-1, with a tentative D call TRBD1 (5 bases). The ends were cut back, 5 bases at V and 3 bases at J, with 16 bases in the middle. The CDR3 spans 15 residues. Germline assignment: CDR1 LNHDA and CDR2 SQIVND (reference sequence). The CDR3 DNA reads TGTGCCAGTAGTTGTCTCCCGGGACGGGACACTGAAGCTTTCTTT. Translated: CASSCLPGRDTEAFF.

The chain employs TRBV27 and TRBJ2-3; D gene unclear. The CDR3 contains 11 residues. From germline, CDR1 is MNHEY and CDR2 SMNVEV (reference sequence). Trimming took off 3 bases at V and 6 bases at J, with 4 bases between the two ends. The CDR3 sequence: CASSFFDTQYF. CDR3 sequence (DNA): TGTGCCAGCAGTTTTTTTGATACGCAGTATTTT.

The chain uses TRBV6-6 and TRBJ2-5; D uncertain. Trimming pared 0 bases from V and 4 bases from J, leaving 12 bases between. From germline, CDR1 is MNHNY and CDR2 SVGAGI (reference sequence). The length of the CDR3 is 15 residues. The chain's CDR3 is CASSYSAHSRETQYF. For the CDR3, the DNA is TGTGCCAGCAGTTACTCGGCCCATAGCAGAGAGACCCAGTACTTC.

The chain links TRBV4-1 to TRBJ2-7; D gene uncertain. The ends were cut back, 1 base at V and 6 bases at J, with 13 bases in the middle. Germline CDR1 is MGHRA and CDR2 is YSYEKL. This CDR3 is built from 14 residues. CDR3 amino acids: CASSQGVGWGEQYF. CDR3 nucleotides: TGCGCCAGCAGCCAAGGAGTGGGGTGGGGCGAGCAGTACTTC.

The V call is TRBV5-1, the J call TRBJ2-5, with a possible D match to TRBD2 (6 bases). From germline, CDR1 is SGHRS and CDR2 YFSETQ. CDR3 length equals 16 residues. Trimming pared 5 bases from V and 2 bases from J, leaving 19 bases between. CDR3 coding DNA: TGCGCCAGCAGTAAAAAGGAGGGCCCAGGGCAAGAGACCCAGTACTTC. Translating gives CASSKKEGPGQETQYF. The full variable domain, completed using reference TRBV5-1 and TRBJ2-5, is KAGVTQTPRYLIKTRGQQVTLSCSPISGHRSVSWYQQTPGQGLQFLFEYFSETQRNKGNFPGRFSGRQFSNSRSEMNVSTLELGDSALYLCASSKKEGPGQETQYFGPGTRLLVL.

The rearrangement joins TRBV7-9 to TRBJ1-4; D is unclear. Trimming took off 4 bases at V and 8 bases at J, with 8 bases between the two ends. The germline V gene has CDR1 SEHNR and CDR2 FQNEAQ (reference sequence). There are 12 residues in the CDR3. The CDR3 nucleotides read TGTGCCAGCAGCTCTTTAAACGAAAAACTGTTTTTT. Protein sequence: CASSSLNEKLFF.

The V and J genes are TRBV19 and TRBJ1-5; D gene unclear. The germline V gene encodes CDR1 LNHDA and CDR2 SQIVND (reference sequence). The V gene lost 6 bases and the J gene lost 4 bases, with 10 bases spanning the gap. The CDR3 is 13 residues long. Here the CDR3 reads CASSHSPNQPQHF. The CDR3 DNA follows: TGTGCCAGTAGCCACAGCCCTAATCAGCCCCAGCATTTT.

V and J are TRBV6-6 and TRBJ2-3, with D perhaps matching TRBD1 (5 bases). The CDR3 is 12 amino acids. Trimming pared 1 base from V and 6 bases from J, leaving 5 bases between. CDR1 MNHNY and CDR2 SVGAGI come from the germline V gene (reference sequence). This CDR3 is CASSYYRDTQYF. CDR3 DNA sequence: TGTGCCAGCAGTTACTACAGGGATACGCAGTATTTT.

The chain recombines TRBV19 with TRBJ1-5; D gene unclear. The V and J ends lost 8 bases and 4 bases respectively, with 21 bases between them. The CDR3 has 16 residues. Germline CDR1 is LNHDA and CDR2 is SQIVND (reference sequence). CDR3 DNA sequence: TGTGCCAGTCGATGGACTCGGGCGGGAAAAAATCAGCCCCAGCATTTT. Translation gives CASRWTRAGKNQPQHF.

This clone was seen once. The chain links TRBV15 to TRBJ2-3, with D perhaps matching TRBD1 (6 bases). V was clipped by 5 bases and J by 2 bases, with 11 bases between them. The CDR3 has 14 residues. Germline CDR1 LNHNV, CDR2 YYDKDF (reference sequence). The CDR3 DNA reads TGTGCCACCAGCGAGGGACAAGACACAGATACGCAGTATTTT. It translates to CATSEGQDTDTQYF.

The chain combines TRBV10-3 with TRBJ2-1; D is tentatively TRBD1 or TRBD2 (5 bases each). The V gene's germline CDR1 is ENHRY and CDR2 SYGVKD. Trimming pared 1 base from V and 10 bases from J, leaving 14 bases between. This CDR3 contains 14 residues. The CDR3 is CAISEYRDPREQFF. The CDR3 bases are TGTGCCATCAGTGAGTACCGGGACCCACGGGAGCAGTTCTTC.

The chain combines TRBV6-1 with TRBJ2-5; unclear D gene. Germline-derived CDR1 and CDR2 are MNHNS and SASEGT. The CDR3 loop spans 12 amino acids. Trimming shortened V by 6 bases and J by 7 bases, and 12 bases separated the two germline ends. The CDR3 nucleotides are TGTGCCAGCAGGCAGGATGCGTGGACCCAGTACTTC. It encodes CASRQDAWTQYF.

The chain employs TRBV5-4 and TRBJ2-5, with TRBD1 matching over 8 bases. There are 17 residues in the CDR3. V trimming: 3 bases; J trimming: 5 bases; junction bases outside the gene matches: 15. CDR1 is SGHNT, CDR2 YYREEE, per germline (reference sequence). The CDR3 region has the DNA TGTGCCAGCAGCTCAGCCGCCCTAGGACAGGGTTGGGAGACCCAGTACTTC. This encodes CASSSAALGQGWETQYF. The full variable domain, with the rest looked up from reference TRBV5-4 and TRBJ2-5, is ETGVTQSPTHLIKTRGQQVTLRCSSQSGHNTVSWYQQALGQGPQFIFQYYREEENGRGNFPPRFSGLQFPNYSSELNVNALELDDSALYLCASSSAALGQGWETQYFGPGTRLLVL.

The chain couples TRBV18 to TRBJ2-5; TRBD2 agrees at 8 bases. Germline V gene data show CDR1 as KGHSH and CDR2 as LQKENI. V dropped 10 bases and J dropped 2; count of bases not matched to a gene: 12. This CDR3 spans 15 amino acids. CDR3 DNA: TGTGCCACCGAGAACCGGGGGGGTTTGCAAGAGACCCAGTACTTC. Translated: CATENRGGLQETQYF.

The chain is built from TRBV29-1 and TRBJ1-2; D not resolved. The CDR3 length is 9 residues. The ends were cut back, 3 bases at V and 6 bases at J, with 2 bases in the middle. Germline loops: CDR1 SQVTM, CDR2 ANQGSEA. The DNA for the CDR3 is TGCAGCGTTGATAATGGCTACACCTTC. It yields the protein CSVDNGYTF.

CDR3 sequence: CASSLQIRGTEAFF. The CDR3 DNA reads as TGTGCCAGCAGCTTACAGATCCGAGGGACTGAAGCTTTCTTT. The rearrangement links TRBV7-8 to TRBJ1-1; no reliable D call. The V and J ends lost 2 bases and 5 bases respectively, with 12 bases between them. The CDR3 consists of 14 residues. The germline gives CDR1 SGHVS, CDR2 FQNEAQ.

The rearrangement uses TRBV29-1 and TRBJ1-1; no clear D. There are 13 residues in the CDR3. CDR1 is SQVTM, CDR2 ANQGSEA, per germline. The CDR3 loop reads CSTLGRYNTEAFF. The CDR3 bases are TGCAGTACTCTAGGACGTTACAACACTGAAGCTTTCTTT.

As DNA, the CDR3 is TGTGCCAGTAGTGCACGGGGGGGACAACTCAATGAAAAACTGTTTTTT. As protein: CASSARGGQLNEKLFF. J is TRBJ1-4 and V is TRBV19; D is perhaps TRBD1 (6 bases). Per germline, CDR1 LNHDA and CDR2 SQIVND (reference sequence). The CDR3 length is 16 residues. The V gene lost 5 bases and the J gene lost 5 bases, with 18 bases spanning the gap.